These T cell receptor beta chains were read from a single sample in a study of control samples from healthy donors and cancer patients. Generated by immunoSEQ multiplex PCR, the TCRdb table keeps only in-frame clones and is missing some. Among around 94,000 clones listed, around 90% were seen once. Sequencing was performed on blood. All receptors derive from a woman younger than 35 in good health. The CDR3 runs from the conserved cysteine through the conserved F or W. A D gene is named only where the DNA matches it firmly. Part of the rows lack a size; the others show once, few, many or a class for expanded clones.

CDR3 protein | CDR3 DNA | V gene | D gene | J gene | clone size
CASSLAGDSLNTEAFF | TGTGCCAGCAGCTTGGCCGGTGACAGTCTGAACACTGAAGCTTTCTTT | TRBV5-6 | - | TRBJ1-1 | -
CATSDPGQIYGYTF | TGTGCCACCAGTGACCCGGGACAGATCTATGGCTACACCTTC | TRBV24-1 | TRBD1 | TRBJ1-2 | -
CASTETTVYNSPLHF | TGTGCCAGCACAGAGACGACTGTCTATAATTCACCCCTCCACTTT | TRBV6-4 | - | TRBJ1-6 | -
CASSLLGGTRNGELFF | TGTGCCAGCAGTTTACTCGGCGGGACTAGGAACGGGGAGCTGTTTTTT | TRBV28 | TRBD2 | TRBJ2-2 | -
CAWSVGGHTDTQYF | TGTGCCTGGAGTGTTGGGGGGCACACAGATACGCAGTATTTT | TRBV30 | - | TRBJ2-3 | -
CAWSVKGAAGNTIYF | TGTGCCTGGAGTGTAAAAGGGGCTGCTGGAAACACCATATATTTT | TRBV30 | - | TRBJ1-3 | -
CASSLGRQGSQETQYF | TGTGCCAGCAGCTTGGGTAGACAGGGGAGTCAAGAGACCCAGTACTTC | TRBV5-8 | TRBD1 | TRBJ2-5 | -
CASSRQGRFPGELFF | TGTGCCAGCAGTAGACAGGGAAGATTCCCCGGGGAGCTGTTTTTT | TRBV7-8 | TRBD1 | TRBJ2-2 | -
CASSLEGTKNIQYF | TGCGCCAGCAGCTTGGAAGGGACCAAAAACATTCAGTACTTC | TRBV5-1 | - | TRBJ2-4 | few
CATSKGDTGELFF | TGTGCCACCAGCAAGGGAGACACCGGGGAGCTGTTTTTT | TRBV15 | - | TRBJ2-2 | -
CASSLPTASSYNEQFF | TGTGCCAGCAGCCTCCCGACGGCGAGCTCCTACAATGAGCAGTTCTTC | TRBV4-2 | - | TRBJ2-1 | -
CASSISLAGVETQYF | TGTGCCAGTAGTATCAGCCTAGCGGGAGTCGAGACCCAGTACTTC | TRBV19 | TRBD2 | TRBJ2-5 | -
CASSFSDRHIGTQYF | TGTGCCAGCAGTTTCTCAGATAGACATATAGGGACCCAGTACTTC | TRBV28 | - | TRBJ2-5 | -